These 14 T cell receptor beta chains originate from one sample sequenced in a study of CD4+ T cells in melanoma. TCRdb's table, derived via immunoSEQ multiplex PCR, lists solely in-frame clones and lacks some. The sample has about 140,000 clones, around nine tenths seen once; the top ten hold over 1.5%. Receptors were obtained from a human donor with melanoma.

This chain links TRBV4-2 with TRBJ2-3; TRBD2 might be the D (6 bases). V lost 2 bases and J 1 base, leaving 10 bases between the germline ends. Looked up from germline, CDR1 is LGHNA and CDR2 is YNFKEQ. The CDR3 has 15 residues. CDR3 sequence: CASSQPPGGTDTQYF. The DNA of the CDR3 is TGTGCCAGCAGCCAACCCCCGGGGGGCACAGATACGCAGTATTTT.

The chain couples TRBV6-5 to TRBJ1-2; possibly TRBD1 for D (5 bases). This CDR3 spans 12 amino acids. Trimming cost V 6 bases and J 7 bases, with 12 bases left between them. Germline values: CDR1 MNHEY, CDR2 SVGAGI. CDR3 in DNA: TGTGCCAGCAGAGGGGCGAAAGGTGGCTACACCTTC. Translating it yields CASRGAKGGYTF.

This clone showed up just once. The germline gene is not matched at one end of the junction; a read error may be the cause. The chain has TRBV7-7 and TRBJ2-2; 8 nucleotides line up with TRBD1. There are 15 residues in the CDR3. CDR1 is SSHAT and CDR2 is FNYEAQ in the germline V gene (reference sequence). CDR3 sequence reads: CASSFNRGVTGELFF. In nucleotides, the CDR3 is TGTGCTAGCAGCTTTAACAGGGGGGTCACCGGGGAGCTGTTTTTT. Supplemented by reference TRBV7-7 and TRBJ2-2, the full variable domain reads GAGVSQSPRYKVTKRGQDVTLRCDPISSHATLYWYQQALGQGPEFLTYFNYEAQPDKSGLPSDRFSAERPEGSISTLTIQRTEQRDSAMYRCASSFNRGVTGELFFGEGSRLTVL.

The V and J genes are TRBV18 and TRBJ1-3; no firm D call. Germline CDR1 and CDR2: KGHSH and LQKENI. Trimming took off 2 bases at V and 6 bases at J, with 17 bases between the two ends. This CDR3 is built from 16 residues. Here the CDR3 DNA reads TGTGCCAGCTCACCAGTTTGGGATTCGGGCGAAAACACCATATATTTT. Translating gives CASSPVWDSGENTIYF.

The chain couples TRBV5-6 to TRBJ2-3; TRBD1 agrees at 8 bases. The CDR3 consists of 19 residues. Germline CDR1 is SGHDT and CDR2 is YYEEEE. J gave up 0 bases and V 0 bases, and 12 bases lay outside the gene matches. In nucleotides, the CDR3 is TGTGCCAGCAGCTTGGTTTGGCAGGGGGCCCGATCTAGCACAGATACGCAGTATTTT. Translated: CASSLVWQGARSSTDTQYF. The whole variable domain, filled in from reference TRBV5-6 and TRBJ2-3, reads DAGVTQSPTHLIKTRGQQVTLRCSPKSGHDTVSWYQQALGQGPQFIFQYYEEEERQRGNFPDRFSGHQFPNYSSELNVNALLLGDSALYLCASSLVWQGARSSTDTQYFGPGTRLTVL.

The chain combines TRBV5-1 with TRBJ1-3; a weak D match, TRBD1 (6 bases). The CDR3 contains 15 residues. In germline, CDR1 is SGHRS, CDR2 YFSETQ. Trimming pared 4 bases from V and 3 bases from J, leaving 14 bases between. CDR3 in amino acids: CASSPDPTGGNTIYF. Written as DNA, the CDR3 is TGCGCCAGCAGCCCAGACCCGACAGGTGGAAACACCATATATTTT.

V gene TRBV4-2 combines with J gene TRBJ2-1; 10 bases are a match to TRBD1. The CDR3 is 16 amino acids. Trimming at V came to 5 bases and at J to 3 bases, leaving 7 bases not matched to a gene. Germline CDR1 is LGHNA and CDR2 is YNFKEQ. The CDR3 loop reads CASSGRDRGNYNEQFF. In DNA form, the CDR3 reads TGTGCCAGCAGCGGCAGGGACAGGGGAAACTACAATGAGCAGTTCTTC.

The V and J genes are TRBV19 and TRBJ1-2; unclear D gene. Germline loops: CDR1 LNHDA, CDR2 SQIVND (reference sequence). This CDR3 has 16 amino acids. V dropped 7 bases and J dropped 0 bases, with 18 bases sitting between them. CDR3 loop: CASIDMTGPTNYGYTF. DNA of the CDR3: TGTGCCAGTATCGACATGACTGGGCCTACTAACTATGGCTACACCTTC. Complete variable domain (other parts from reference TRBV19 and TRBJ1-2): DGGITQSPKYLFRKEGQNVTLSCEQNLNHDAMYWYRQDPGQGLRLIYYSQIVNDFQKGDIAEGYSVSREKKESFPLTVTSAQKNPTAFYLCASIDMTGPTNYGYTFGSGTRLTVV.

V and J are TRBV11-2 and TRBJ2-7; 10 nucleotides agree with TRBD1. V trimming: 4 bases; J trimming: 6 bases; junction bases outside the gene matches: 9. The CDR3 extends over 15 amino acids. Germline CDR1 SGHAT, CDR2 FQNNGV. CDR3 loop: CASSSPGQGRVEQYF. In nucleotides, the CDR3 is TGTGCCAGCAGCTCGCCGGGACAGGGGAGAGTCGAGCAGTACTTC.

The chain carries TRBV2 and TRBJ2-5; 9 nucleotides align to TRBD1. Germline V lookup: CDR1 SNHLY, CDR2 FYNNEI. Trimming cost V 5 bases and J 4 bases; bases outside gene matches: 2. The length of the CDR3 is 13 residues. The DNA for the CDR3 is TGTGCCAGCAGTAACAGGGGGCCAGAGACCCAGTACTTC. This codes for CASSNRGPETQYF.

The V and J genes are TRBV7-2 and TRBJ2-7; D is ambiguous. Trimming took off 5 bases at V and 0 bases at J, with 8 bases between the two ends. This CDR3 has 13 residues. Germline loops: CDR1 SGHTA, CDR2 FQGNSA. The CDR3 nucleotides read TGTGCCAGCAGCCTTTCGAGCTCCTACGAGCAGTACTTC. This sequence encodes CASSLSSSYEQYF.

The chain uses TRBV6-1 and TRBJ2-7; maybe TRBD2 (5 bases). Germline V lookup: CDR1 MNHNS, CDR2 SASEGT. The CDR3 runs to 13 residues. V lost 4 bases, J lost 4 bases, and 11 bases lay in between. CDR3 amino acids: CASSVAGIYEQYF. The CDR3 bases are TGTGCCAGCAGTGTAGCCGGGATATACGAGCAGTACTTC.

The chain employs TRBV5-1 and TRBJ2-7, with D possibly TRBD2 on 6 matching bases. CDR1 is SGHRS, CDR2 YFSETQ, per germline. The CDR3 has 15 amino acids. V lost 4 bases and J lost 0, with 14 bases in between. The CDR3 protein is CASSPGGRTSYEQYF. Here the CDR3 DNA reads TGCGCCAGCAGCCCCGGAGGGCGGACCTCCTACGAGCAGTACTTC.

The rearrangement links TRBV7-9 to TRBJ2-1, with 8 bases identical to TRBD2. The V segment lost 4 bases and the J segment 6 bases; nucleotides outside the gene matches: 11. Per the germline V gene, CDR1 is SEHNR and CDR2 is FQNEAQ (reference sequence). This CDR3 spans 16 amino acids. Here the CDR3 reads CASSSRGIGGANEQFF. CDR3 DNA sequence: TGTGCCAGCAGCTCTCGGGGGATCGGGGGGGCCAATGAGCAGTTCTTC.